Sequencing of this T cell receptor (beta chain) was carried out in a study of cytomegalovirus exposure and HLA in healthy donors. Findings and caveats of the study: Associated with cytomegalovirus, according to the listing, were around 160 TCR beta chains.

13 Jbeta primers and 60 Vbeta primers were used for the PCR. Method: immunoSEQ multiplex PCR; TCRdb's copy keeps in-frame clones and lacks some. Here the sample spans roughly 200,000 clones, 70% to 80% being singletons. The CDR3 sequence is 14 residues long. CDR1 is SQVTM and CDR2 is ANQGSEA in the germline V gene. The V gene end was trimmed by 7 bases and the J gene end by 8 bases; junction bases not matched to a gene: 15. This clone was counted a few times. What it binds is unknown. Sequencing used PBMCs. The sequence was collected from a girl under 18 in good health and CMV-seropositive. V and J are TRBV29-1 and TRBJ1-2; 8 bases line up with TRBD1. In nucleotides, the CDR3 is TGCAGCGCGGAACAGGGGGGGCGCTGGGTCGGCTACACCTTC. It translates to CSAEQGGRWVGYTF.